These 21 T cell receptor beta chains came from one sample sequenced in a study of blood T cells in healthy people across ages. Together with a sample-barcoded 5' primer, a J-beta primer mix was included in a second PCR lasting roughly 6 to 12 cycles. TCRdb reprocessed the 5' RACE reads via MiXCR and lists one record per CDR3 protein. The sample contains hundreds of thousands of distinct CDR3 sequences, approximately 30% of which appear only once. Material for sequencing was blood. These receptors came from a woman aged 80 or over in good health.

Comments on this clonotype: This may stem from a read error, because a much larger clone lies one nucleotide away. The chain recombines TRBV3-1 with TRBJ2-4; D call uncertain. The last part of the DNA fits TRBJ2-7 better; the J call may be wrong. The CDR3 spans 13 residues. Germline values: CDR1 LGHDT, CDR2 YNNKEL (reference sequence). CDR3 coding DNA: TGTGCCAGCAGCCTAAGGCACTCCTGCGAGCAGTACTTC. Translation gives CASSLRHSCEQYF.

This clonotype was found a few times. A read error may explain this, as a much larger clone is one base away. The chain employs TRBV24-1 and TRBJ2-5; D unresolved. From germline, CDR1 is KGHDR and CDR2 SFDVKD. Trimming shortened V by 2 bases and J by 5 bases, and 11 bases separated the two germline ends. The CDR3 loop spans 14 amino acids. The CDR3 spells CATSDYRRSETQYF. The DNA for the CDR3 is TGTGCCACCAGTGATTATAGGCGATCGGAGACCCAGTACTTC.

This clonotype was observed a few times. V usage is TRBV28 and J usage is TRBJ1-5; possibly TRBD1 for D (6 bases). The CDR3 is 14 amino acids. V was cut by 6 bases and J by 4 bases, with 13 bases left in between. Germline V CDR1 and CDR2: MDHEN, SYDVKM. The CDR3 DNA reads as TGTGCCAGCAGCTTTAGGGGGGCGAATCAGCCCCAGCATTTT. Translating it yields CASSFRGANQPQHF.

The table lists this clonotype with many counts. CDR3 DNA: TGCGCCAGCAGCCAAGACCCCAGGGGTGCAGATACGCAGTATTTT. Protein sequence: CASSQDPRGADTQYF. This chain connects TRBV4-3 to TRBJ2-3; the D gene is possibly TRBD1 (6 bases). The CDR3 runs to 15 residues. V dropped 0 bases and J dropped 4 bases, with 11 bases sitting between them. Germline V lookup: CDR1 LGHNA, CDR2 YSLEER.

On this clonotype itself: With a much larger clone just one base away, this may be a read error. As DNA, the CDR3 is TGTGCCAGCAGTTCACCCGGGACAGGACAAGAGATCCAGTACTTC. Protein: CASSSPGTGQEIQYF. The V gene is TRBV28, the J gene TRBJ2-7; 8 nucleotides agree with TRBD1. Germline CDR1 MDHEN, CDR2 SYDVKM. The CDR3 covers 15 residues. Trimming took 4 bases from V and 10 from J; bases not matched to a gene: 15.

This clonotype was counted between two and nine times. The chain combines TRBV7-2 with TRBJ1-1, with D uncertain. Germline assignment: CDR1 SGHTA and CDR2 FQGNSA. The CDR3 contains 12 residues. Deletions cut 4 bases from V and 7 bases from J, with 10 bases between. CDR3 bases: TGTGCCAGCAGCTCACAAGTATTTGAAGCTTTCTTT. Protein product: CASSSQVFEAFF. Full variable domain (remainder filled in from reference TRBV7-2 and TRBJ1-1): GAGVSQSPSNKVTEKGKDVELRCDPISGHTALYWYRQSLGQGLEFLIYFQGNSAPDKSGLPSDRFSAERTGGSVSTLTIQRTQQEDSAVYLCASSSQVFEAFFGQGTRLTVV.

The sample holds many counts of this clonotype. The chain links TRBV6-5 to TRBJ2-1, with 7 bases matching TRBD2. CDR1 MNHEY and CDR2 SVGAGI come from the germline V gene. V lost 2 bases, J lost 8 bases, and 12 bases stayed unmatched. The CDR3 contains 16 residues. The CDR3 nucleotides read TGTGCCAGCAGTTACCCTCGTGCCGCGGGGGACGATGAGCAGTTCTTC. This codes for CASSYPRAAGDDEQFF.

A word on this clonotype: This may arise from a read error, as a much more abundant clone is one base away. The rearrangement joins TRBV7-3 to TRBJ2-1, with 11 nucleotides matching TRBD2. In germline, CDR1 is SGHTA, CDR2 FQGTGA. This CDR3 contains 16 residues. Here the CDR3 reads CAGSLSPSGGNNEQFF. The CDR3 DNA is TGTGCCGGCAGCTTATCCCCTAGCGGGGGGAACAATGAGCAGTTCTTC.

Many counts were recorded for this clonotype. The chain combines TRBV28 with TRBJ2-7; D is unresolved. Trimming pared 6 bases from V and 0 bases from J, leaving 18 bases between. Germline V gene data show CDR1 as MDHEN and CDR2 as SYDVKM. The CDR3 extends over 16 amino acids. The CDR3 DNA follows: TGTGCCAGCAGCACCCGGGTAGCTGTGAGCTCCTACGAGCAGTACTTC. As protein: CASSTRVAVSSYEQYF.

This clonotype came up many times. CDR3 in amino acids: CASSYRQGGSYNEQFF. The CDR3 bases are TGTGCCAGCAGTTACAGGCAGGGTGGTTCCTACAATGAGCAGTTCTTC. The rearrangement uses TRBV6-2 or TRBV6-3 and TRBJ2-1; a weak D match, TRBD1 (5 bases). The germline V and J ends were trimmed by 2 bases and 1 base, with 12 bases remaining between them. Germline CDR1 reads MNHEY; CDR2 reads SVGEGT. This CDR3 is built from 16 residues.

Only a few counts were recorded for this clonotype. J is TRBJ1-5 and V is TRBV7-9, with D perhaps TRBD1 (6 bases). V dropped 5 bases and J dropped 6 bases, with 14 bases sitting between them. This CDR3 region has 14 residues. Looked up from germline, CDR1 is SEHNR and CDR2 is FQNEAQ (reference sequence). CDR3: CASSPPGEGQPQHF. CDR3 sequence (DNA): TGTGCCAGCAGCCCCCCAGGGGAAGGTCAGCCCCAGCATTTT.

This clonotype was counted ten times or more. The V gene is TRBV12-3 or TRBV12-4, the J gene TRBJ2-2; perhaps TRBD2 as D (6 bases). V shed 6 bases and J shed 4 bases, with 9 bases lying between them. The CDR3 spans 13 residues. DNA of the CDR3: TGTGCCAGCAGGGGGAGGACCACCGGGGAGCTGTTTTTT. Translated, it gives CASRGRTTGELFF.

As to this clonotype: This may stem from a read error, because a much larger clone lies one nucleotide away. This chain joins TRBV7-2 and TRBJ2-3; 11 bases agree with TRBD2. Per the germline V gene, CDR1 is SGHTA and CDR2 is FQGNSA. The J segment lost 4 bases and the V segment lost 1 base, leaving 4 bases of the junction unmatched. CDR3 length equals 16 residues. As DNA, the CDR3 is TGTGCCAGCAGCTTAGAGGAACTAGCGGGGGCAGATACGCAGTATTTT. Amino acids: CASSLEELAGADTQYF.

This clonotype was seen at least ten times. The chain is built from TRBV27 and TRBJ1-2, with D hard to call. CDR3 size: 13 residues. Trimming took 8 bases from V and 4 from J, leaving 14 bases between them. Germline assignment: CDR1 MNHEY and CDR2 SMNVEV (reference sequence). The CDR3 region has the DNA TGTGCCAGCGGCCCCCGGGCTATCTATGGCTACACCTTC. Translation: CASGPRAIYGYTF.

Points on this clonotype: A read error is possible here, since a much larger clone lies one base away. The rearrangement uses TRBV20-1 and TRBJ1-1, with unresolved D. Germline CDR1 and CDR2: DFQATT and SNEGSKA (reference sequence). CDR3 length: 12 residues. CDR3: CSSDRVDTDAFF. The DNA of the CDR3 is TGCAGTTCGGACCGGGTAGACACTGATGCTTTCTTT.

The chain joins TRBV7-2 to TRBJ2-4, with 8 bases matching TRBD2. The CDR3 spans 17 residues. The V and J ends lost 3 bases and 1 base, in that order; junction bases with no gene match: 8. Germline loops: CDR1 SGHTA, CDR2 FQGNSA. Here the CDR3 reads CASSLPGLAAAKNIQYF. For the CDR3, the DNA is TGTGCCAGCAGCTTGCCCGGACTAGCCGCGGCCAAAAACATTCAGTACTTC. Together with reference TRBV7-2 and TRBJ2-4, the CDR3 gives the full variable domain: GAGVSQSPSNKVTEKGKDVELRCDPISGHTALYWYRQSLGQGLEFLIYFQGNSAPDKSGLPSDRFSAERTGGSVSTLTIQRTQQEDSAVYLCASSLPGLAAAKNIQYFGAGTRLSVL.

This clonotype was counted between two and nine times. The chain links TRBV5-4 to TRBJ2-3, with a possible D match to TRBD2 (6 bases). The CDR3 sequence is 17 residues long. Germline-derived CDR1 and CDR2 are SGHNT and YYREEE (reference sequence). V lost 2 bases and J 6 bases, leaving 22 bases between the germline ends. CDR3 coding DNA: TGTGCCAGCAGCTTAGGAGGAGGCGGGGCCCTCGGGGATACGCAGTATTTT. It codes for CASSLGGGGALGDTQYF.

The genes are TRBV28 and TRBJ1-5, with D possibly being TRBD1 (5 bases). The CDR3 has 15 residues. The germline V gene has CDR1 MDHEN and CDR2 SYDVKM. V lost 1 base, J lost 2 bases, and 9 bases lay in between. CDR3 protein: CASSLSGSGNQPQHF. DNA for the CDR3: TGTGCCAGCAGTTTATCAGGGTCGGGCAATCAGCCCCAGCATTTT.

This clonotype was found a few times. A clone one base away is much larger, so this may be a read error. The V gene is TRBV5-1, the J gene TRBJ2-1, with 7 bases aligning to TRBD1. V lost 4 bases to trimming and J lost 13 bases; unmatched junction nucleotides: 11. CDR3 length: 13 amino acids. Germline loops: CDR1 SGHRS, CDR2 YFSETQ. The CDR3 sequence is CASSPGTEETQFF. CDR3 nucleotide sequence: TGCGCCAGCAGCCCCGGGACAGAAGAGACCCAGTTCTTC.

The genes are TRBV20-1 and TRBJ1-2; TRBD1 might be the D (5 bases). V was clipped by 6 bases and J by 8 bases, with 28 bases between them. Germline values: CDR1 DFQATT, CDR2 SNEGSKA (reference sequence). This CDR3 is built from 16 residues. DNA of the CDR3: TGCAGTGCCAGCCCGCTGGGGGAGACCCACATAGTGGGCTACACCTTC. Translation gives CSASPLGETHIVGYTF.

This chain links TRBV7-2 with TRBJ2-5; D may correspond to TRBD1 or TRBD2 (7 bases each). This CDR3 comprises 15 residues. The V gene's germline CDR1 is SGHTA and CDR2 FQGNSA. V dropped 7 bases and J dropped 4 bases, with 19 bases sitting between them. The CDR3 here is CASIQGGAGRETQYF. The DNA for the CDR3 is TGTGCCAGCATCCAGGGGGGGGCTGGTCGAGAGACCCAGTACTTC.